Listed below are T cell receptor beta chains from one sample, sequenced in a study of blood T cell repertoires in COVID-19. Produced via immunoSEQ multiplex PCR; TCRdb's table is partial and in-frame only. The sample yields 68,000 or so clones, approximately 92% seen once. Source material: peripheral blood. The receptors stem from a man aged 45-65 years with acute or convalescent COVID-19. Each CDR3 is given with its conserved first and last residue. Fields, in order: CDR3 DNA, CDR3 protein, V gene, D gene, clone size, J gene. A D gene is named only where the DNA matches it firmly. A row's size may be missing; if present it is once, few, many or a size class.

TGCGCCAGCAGCCAAGAGGGACTAGCGGGAGCAACAGATACGCAGTATTTT | CASSQEGLAGATDTQYF | TRBV4-3 | TRBD2 | . | TRBJ2-3
TGTGCCAGCAGCTTAGTACAGGGACGAAATGAAAAACTGTTTTTT | CASSLVQGRNEKLFF | TRBV7-9 | . | . | TRBJ1-4
TGTGCAAGTCGCATAGGGGACCCGGGAGGCCCCTACAATGAGCAGTTCTTC | CASRIGDPGGPYNEQFF | TRBV12-2 | . | once | TRBJ2-1
TGTGCCAGCAGCTTGGGTACCTGGGCCCAGCCCCAGCATTTT | CASSLGTWAQPQHF | TRBV7-8 | . | once | TRBJ1-5
TGTGCCAGCAGCTTAGGGCAGGGGATGAACACCGGGGAGCTGTTTTTT | CASSLGQGMNTGELFF | TRBV7-9 | . | once | TRBJ2-2
TGTGCCAGCAGCCTTAGTAGCGGGAGGACCCAGTACTTC | CASSLSSGRTQYF | TRBV3-1/TRBV3-2 | TRBD2 | once | TRBJ2-5
TGTGCCAGCAGTTACCTAGGTTCGAGCTACGAGCAGTACTTC | CASSYLGSSYEQYF | TRBV5-5 | . | . | TRBJ2-7
TGCAGCGTTGAAGGGACAGGGGGGATCTACAATGAGCAGTTCTTC | CSVEGTGGIYNEQFF | TRBV29-1 | TRBD1 | . | TRBJ2-1
TGCGCCAGCAGCTTGGTCTCAGGCTCAAACACTGAAGCTTTCTTT | CASSLVSGSNTEAFF | TRBV5-1 | . | . | TRBJ1-1
TGTGCCATCAGCCCAGGACAGGGGAACTACGAGCAGTACTTC | CAISPGQGNYEQYF | TRBV10-3 | TRBD1 | . | TRBJ2-7
TGTGCCAGCAGAACCGGGACAGGGTCCTACGAGCAGTACTTC | CASRTGTGSYEQYF | TRBV6-5 | TRBD1 | . | TRBJ2-7
TGTGCCAGCAGCCAAGGGACAGGGGCCTCTGGAAACACCATATATTTT | CASSQGTGASGNTIYF | TRBV7-2 | TRBD1 | . | TRBJ1-3
TGTGCCAGCAGCTTAGCAGGGTCGGGGGTTTCACCCCTCCACTTT | CASSLAGSGVSPLHF | TRBV7-2 | . | few | TRBJ1-6
TGTGCCAGCAGCTTAAGGGACAGGGACAATGAGCAGTTCTTC | CASSLRDRDNEQFF | TRBV11-3 | TRBD1 | . | TRBJ2-1
TGCGCCAGCAGCCAAGAGGTAGGGACAGGGTTTCAGCCCCAGCATTTT | CASSQEVGTGFQPQHF | TRBV4-3 | TRBD1 | . | TRBJ1-5
TGCAGCGTTGAGGGACAGCCCTATGGCTACACCTTC | CSVEGQPYGYTF | TRBV29-1 | TRBD1 | . | TRBJ1-2
TGTGCCAGCAGTGATGGGGACACTCGCTACGAGCAGTACTTC | CASSDGDTRYEQYF | TRBV6-1 | . | . | TRBJ2-7
TGCGCCAGCAGTGACAGGGCCCGGGACACTGAAGCTTTCTTT | CASSDRARDTEAFF | TRBV10-2 | . | . | TRBJ1-1
TGTGCCAGCAGCCTACGAGGACAGGGAGGGAACACTGAAGCTTTCTTT | CASSLRGQGGNTEAFF | TRBV11-3 | TRBD1 | . | TRBJ1-1
TGTGCCACCAGTGATTTGGGTACAAACAATGAGCAGTTCTTC | CATSDLGTNNEQFF | TRBV24-1 | . | . | TRBJ2-1
TGCAGTGCTCCCTCGGGACAGGGGCAGTACTTC | CSAPSGQGQYF | TRBV20-1 | TRBD1 | . | TRBJ2-7
TGTGCCAGCAGCGCCGGACTAGCGGGAAGCCACGAGCAGTACTTC | CASSAGLAGSHEQYF | TRBV9 | TRBD2 | . | TRBJ2-7
TGTGCCAGCAGCCGAAGGACTAGCGGGGAGAATGAGCAGTTCTTC | CASSRRTSGENEQFF | TRBV7-8 | TRBD2 | . | TRBJ2-1
TGTGCCAGCAGCGAGACAGGGGACTCAGATACGCAGTATTTT | CASSETGDSDTQYF | TRBV9 | TRBD1 | . | TRBJ2-3
TGTGCCACCAGTGCAGGGGGTGGCAATCAGCCCCAGCATTTT | CATSAGGGNQPQHF | TRBV24-1 | TRBD1 | . | TRBJ1-5
TGTGCCAGTAGTCGGGACAGGGTTGGAAACACCATATATTTT | CASSRDRVGNTIYF | TRBV19 | TRBD1 | . | TRBJ1-3
TGTGCCAGCAGGGTCGGACTAGCGGGGATCGGCAAGTACGACAATGAGCAGTTCTTC | CASRVGLAGIGKYDNEQFF | TRBV7-9 | TRBD2 | . | TRBJ2-1
TGTGCCAGCAGTTTGGGGCTAGCGGGGGCCTCCTACGAGCAGTACTTC | CASSLGLAGASYEQYF | TRBV28 | TRBD2 | . | TRBJ2-7
TGTGCCAGCAGTGAATCGGGGTCAGGTTCACCCCTCCACTTT | CASSESGSGSPLHF | TRBV25-1 | . | . | TRBJ1-6
TGCAGCGTACTAAAACTCCGGGACAGGGCCTACGAGCAGTACTTC | CSVLKLRDRAYEQYF | TRBV29-1 | TRBD1 | . | TRBJ2-7
TGTGCCAGCCTCCGTAGTAGCGGGGAATACAATGAGCAGTTCTTC | CASLRSSGEYNEQFF | TRBV5-5 | TRBD2 | once | TRBJ2-1
TGTGCCAGCACTCCAAACAGGGGTGAAAAACTGTTTTTT | CASTPNRGEKLFF | TRBV2 | TRBD1 | . | TRBJ1-4
TGTGCCAGCAGCTTAGCTAGCGGGAGCTCCTACAATGAGCAGTTCTTC | CASSLASGSSYNEQFF | TRBV7-6 | TRBD2 | . | TRBJ2-1
TGTGCCAGCTCACCCGACAATTATAGCAATCAGCCCCAGCATTTT | CASSPDNYSNQPQHF | TRBV18 | . | . | TRBJ1-5
TGTGCCAGCAGTTACGGGGGACACAACTCGGGAAACAATGAGCAGTTCTTC | CASSYGGHNSGNNEQFF | TRBV6-2/TRBV6-3 | . | . | TRBJ2-1
TGTGCCAGCAGTTACTCGCAACAGGCCTCCTATGGCTACACCTTC | CASSYSQQASYGYTF | TRBV6-5 | . | . | TRBJ1-2
TGTGCCAGCAGCCGACAGGGTGGTGGAAACACCATATATTTT | CASSRQGGGNTIYF | TRBV7-9 | TRBD1 | . | TRBJ1-3
TGCGCCAGCAGCCAAGTCGATCCACGGGAGGGTGTCACCGGGGAGCTGTTTTTT | CASSQVDPREGVTGELFF | TRBV4-3 | TRBD2 | . | TRBJ2-2
TGTGCCAGCAGCCCTAGCGAACAGTCTAATGAAAAACTGTTTTTT | CASSPSEQSNEKLFF | TRBV3-1/TRBV3-2 | . | few | TRBJ1-4
TGTGCCAGCAGTCGCGGACAGGTGTACACCGGGGAGCTGTTTTTT | CASSRGQVYTGELFF | TRBV28 | TRBD1 | . | TRBJ2-2
TGTGCCAGCAGGAAGGGGTTGGCAGGGAGGATCTATAATTCACCCCTCCACTTT | CASRKGLAGRIYNSPLHF | TRBV21-1 | . | . | TRBJ1-6
TGTGCCAGCAGTACGACAGAGCCCTACGAGCAGTACTTC | CASSTTEPYEQYF | TRBV28 | . | . | TRBJ2-7
TGCAGTGCTAGTCGACTAGCTACTTTGGTGAACATTCAGTACTTC | CSASRLATLVNIQYF | TRBV20-1 | TRBD2 | . | TRBJ2-4
TGTGCCACCAGTGATTTTGGCGGGACCTGGGAGACCCAGTACTTC | CATSDFGGTWETQYF | TRBV24-1 | . | once | TRBJ2-5
TGTGCCTGGAGTTTGGCTAGCGGGAGCACAGATACGCAGTATTTT | CAWSLASGSTDTQYF | TRBV30 | TRBD2 | once | TRBJ2-3
TGTGCCAGCAGTTCTCACGCCCGGGGTGCGTACACTGAAGCTTTCTTT | CASSSHARGAYTEAFF | TRBV6-2/TRBV6-3 | . | . | TRBJ1-1